Included here is one T cell receptor beta chain sequence, with context. This clonotype was counted between two and nine times. Its binding antigen is unknown. It has no much larger one-base neighbor in the sample; base qualities were not kept. This sample was included in a study of identical twins (TCRdb year 2016). Background on the whole study: To test whether fetal clonotypes persist, this study deep-sequenced TCR alpha and beta repertoires from monozygotic twins, from unrelated adults of various ages, and from cord blood. To rule out contamination, the twin experiments were replicated at different times with different library preparation protocols. Broader findings and caveats from the paper: Invariant T cells such as MAIT and iNKT could partly confound zero-insertion analyses, although diverse VJ usage argued against such confounding for most clonotypes. Because the same donors could not be followed over many years, the conclusions relied on cross-sectional statistical analysis. Abundant cord blood beta clonotypes had fewer insertions, young adult naive repertoires showed a similar but weaker trend, and memory repertoires showed no such trend. In monozygotic twins, recombination models systematically underestimated out-of-frame TCR alpha sharing, but the models matched the sharing seen between unrelated individuals. Out-of-frame TCR alpha sequences shared between twins showed an excess of low generation-probability sequences compared with coincidental sharing between unrelated individuals. A weaker excess of twin sharing was found in beta out-of-frame sequences because the signal-to-noise ratio was lowered by fewer shared sequences.

CDR1 and CDR2 were assigned from the germline V gene (reference sequence) as DFQATT and SNEGSKA. V ends up 2 bases short and J 9 bases short, with an unmatched junction base count of 11. Its CDR3 holds 15 amino acids, cysteine through phenylalanine. Solely the CDR3 DNA is kept, with 45 bases framed from the first base. Every donor was a healthy Caucasian. Three pairs of female monozygotic twins, all aged roughly 18 to 29 years, made up the twin cohort. Positive isolation kits from Invitrogen were used to isolate the CD4+ and CD8+ T cell populations. Receptors were amplified or captured by 5' RACE. The sequencer was an Illumina HiSeq 2000. A universal primer binding site was added through template switching, and the final cDNA carried a unique molecular identifier so that TCR cDNA molecules could be counted accurately. Specific primers in the conserved constant-segment region were used to synthesize first-strand cDNA for TCR alpha and beta chains. To control for contamination, every cDNA library carried two barcodes: a SMART-Mk sample barcode plus Illumina barcodes. TruSeq adapter sequences, together with Illumina sample barcodes, were added in two successive PCR steps. TCR alpha and beta cDNA libraries were sequenced on the Illumina HiSeq platform with custom primers. Per the original workflow: Unique molecular identifiers were extracted from raw reads with MiGEC, and CDR3 positions were determined with MiXCR. For each individual, recombination models were inferred using an EM algorithm with the repgenHMM and IGoR tools. The tcR package in R was used for shared clonotype analysis, with sharing normalized by the product of cloneset sizes. To study raw recombination without the effects of thymic and clonal selection, out-of-frame nonproductive sequences were analyzed. The public reads were reanalyzed by TCRdb: fastp trimming at Q25, MiXCR alignment, in-frame beta chains only. Rows are combined by CDR3 protein, so each entry shows the most common genes and DNA. These V and J calls rely on TCRdb rather than the paper's analysis. The sample includes 200,000 or so distinct CDR3 sequences, with around 15% observed a single time. The ten largest clones take up 35% to 45% of the sample.

This same sample was also part of a study on T cells expressing NK-cell markers. Looking at the second paper: TCR beta-chain repertoires were profiled in sorted CD3+CD56+NKG2C+, CD3+CD56+NKG2C- and CD3+CD56-NKG2C+ T-cell subsets from several donors. Among the eight sequenced donors, seven were HCMV-seropositive and one was HCMV-seronegative. In several experiments an anti-gammadeltaTCR antibody was added to restrict sorting to alphabetaTCR-expressing T cells. In several donors, the dominant CD3+CD56+NKG2C+ clonotypes were found to rank among the top 10 CD8+ clonotypes and to make up 1.0-7.0% of CD8+ T cells. Those dominant clonotypes were again the most abundant among CD3+CD56-NKG2C+ cells in a handful of donors, at roughly 25-65%. It remained unclear whether the expanded NKG2C-expressing T cell clones were specific for HCMV antigens. All eight donors whose samples were sequenced were randomly selected healthy volunteers, three of them men and five women. A commercial ELISA kit detecting HCMV-specific IgG in serum was used to determine HCMV serostatus. MIGEC was used to demultiplex reads and group the reads by UMI, and MiTCR was used to assemble and quantify clonotypes. To exclude erroneous sequences, any TCR cDNA sequence not supported by at least two reads was discarded. The tcR package was used for downstream repertoire analysis, and clonotypes were matched between fractions using CDR3 nucleotide sequence together with V segment. VDJmatch was used to annotate antigen specificity against VDJdb, with one amino acid substitution allowed in CDR3.

Material for sequencing was CD8+ T cells sorted from blood. Recombination linked TRBV20-1 to TRBJ2-1; 9 of the junction bases match TRBD2. The TCR sequence derives from a woman under 30 in good health. The sequence in DNA is TGCAGTGCTAGAAGAGCGGGGGGTCCTAGTTTTGAGCAGTTCTTC. The resulting protein is CSARRAGGPSFEQFF.